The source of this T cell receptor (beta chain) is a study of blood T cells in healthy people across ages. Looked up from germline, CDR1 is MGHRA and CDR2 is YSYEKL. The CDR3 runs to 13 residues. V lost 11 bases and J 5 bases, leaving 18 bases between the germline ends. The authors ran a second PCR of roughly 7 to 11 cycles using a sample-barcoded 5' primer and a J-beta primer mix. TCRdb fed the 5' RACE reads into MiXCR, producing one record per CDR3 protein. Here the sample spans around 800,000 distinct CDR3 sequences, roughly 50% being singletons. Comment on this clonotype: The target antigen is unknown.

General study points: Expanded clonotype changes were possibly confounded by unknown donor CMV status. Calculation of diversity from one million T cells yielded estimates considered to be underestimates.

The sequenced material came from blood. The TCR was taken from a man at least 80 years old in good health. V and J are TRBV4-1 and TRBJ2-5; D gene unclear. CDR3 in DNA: TGCGCCGGCCTCGATACCCCGCCTGAGACCCAGTACTTC. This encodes CAGLDTPPETQYF.